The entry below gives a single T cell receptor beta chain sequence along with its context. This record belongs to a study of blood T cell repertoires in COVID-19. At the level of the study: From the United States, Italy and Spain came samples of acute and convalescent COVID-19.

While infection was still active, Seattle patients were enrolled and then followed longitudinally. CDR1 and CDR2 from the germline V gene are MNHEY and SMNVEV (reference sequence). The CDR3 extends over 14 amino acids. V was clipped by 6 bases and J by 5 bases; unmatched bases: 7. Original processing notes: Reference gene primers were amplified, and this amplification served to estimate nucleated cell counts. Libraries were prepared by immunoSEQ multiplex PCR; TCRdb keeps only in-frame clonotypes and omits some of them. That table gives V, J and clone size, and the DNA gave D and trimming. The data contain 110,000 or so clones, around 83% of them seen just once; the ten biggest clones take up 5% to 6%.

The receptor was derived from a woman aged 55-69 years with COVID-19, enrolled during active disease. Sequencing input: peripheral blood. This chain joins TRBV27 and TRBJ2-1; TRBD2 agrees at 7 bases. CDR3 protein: CASSLGAGDNEQFF. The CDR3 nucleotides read TGTGCCAGCAGCCTAGGCGCGGGGGACAATGAGCAGTTCTTC.